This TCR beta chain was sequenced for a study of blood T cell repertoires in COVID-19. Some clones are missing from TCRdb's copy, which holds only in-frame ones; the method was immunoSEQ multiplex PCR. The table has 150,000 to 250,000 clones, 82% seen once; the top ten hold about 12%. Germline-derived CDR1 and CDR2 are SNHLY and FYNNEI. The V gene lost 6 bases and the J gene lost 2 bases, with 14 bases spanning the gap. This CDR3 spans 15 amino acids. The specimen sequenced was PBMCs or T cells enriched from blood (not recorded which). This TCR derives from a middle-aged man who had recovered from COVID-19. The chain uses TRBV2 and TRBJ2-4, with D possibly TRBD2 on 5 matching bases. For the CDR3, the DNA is TGTGCCAGCAGAGTGGACTTTTTCTCCAAAAACATTCAGTACTTC. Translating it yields CASRVDFFSKNIQYF. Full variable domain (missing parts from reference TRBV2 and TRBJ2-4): EPEVTQTPSHQVTQMGQEVILRCVPISNHLYFYWYRQILGQKVEFLVSFYNNEISEKSEIFDDQFSVERPDGSNFTLKIRSTKLEDSAMYFCASRVDFFSKNIQYFGAGTRLSVL.